A selection of T cell receptor beta chains follows, all from one sample in a study of CD8 T cells in ankylosing spondylitis. TCRdb ran MiXCR on the 5' RACE reads and lists one entry per CDR3 protein. The sample comprises about 330,000 distinct CDR3 sequences, less than 9.5% of which are singletons, and more than 14% rests with the top ten. The material sequenced was blood, either unsorted or a sorted T cell fraction (not recorded which). The receptors were sampled from a male donor with ankylosing spondylitis. Both conserved end residues are trimmed from each CDR3.

v_gene	j_gene	CDR3aa
TRBV28	TRBJ2-1	ASSVGTGDEQF
TRBV2	TRBJ2-3	ASSNQVWQY
TRBV11-3	TRBJ2-7	ASSQDSSYEQY
TRBV20-1	TRBJ1-2	SARDRGFGYT
TRBV12-3/TRBV12-4	TRBJ1-2	ASSFTGSPLYGYT
TRBV12-3/TRBV12-4	TRBJ2-7	ASSPRTGPYEQY
TRBV30	TRBJ2-7	AWSVGGTGPYEQY
TRBV29-1	TRBJ2-7	SVSGSRYEQY
TRBV20-1	TRBJ2-3	SARDSWSGGTDTQY
TRBV12-3/TRBV12-4	TRBJ2-1	ASSLIAGVGNEQF
TRBV20-1	TRBJ2-1	SAHQGTSYNEQF
TRBV20-1	TRBJ2-1	SARDQVRITIEQF
TRBV7-2	TRBJ1-4	ASSLWPKEKLF
TRBV12-3/TRBV12-4	TRBJ1-5	ASKAGSRQTEGPQH
TRBV11-3	TRBJ2-1	ASSFYREGYNEQF
TRBV29-1	TRBJ2-1	SVESGGLYEQF
TRBV20-1	TRBJ2-3	SARDVRTDTQY
TRBV2	TRBJ1-5	ASGGHGQPQH
TRBV20-1	TRBJ2-6	SARLAPSGANVLT
TRBV6-1	TRBJ2-1	ASSRLAGGTYNEQF
TRBV20-1	TRBJ1-5	SAGQGASLTQH
TRBV3-1	TRBJ2-1	ASSQGRGRVGNNEQF
TRBV4-1	TRBJ2-7	ASSQTPGTAYEQY
TRBV18	TRBJ2-2	ASSPLVDTSGRTGELF
TRBV20-1	TRBJ2-2	SATHTNTGELF
TRBV15	TRBJ2-1	ATSGRPGLAGGSSYNEQF
TRBV19	TRBJ2-3	ASSLRTSGTYTDTQY
TRBV4-2	TRBJ1-4	ASSQSSGTTNEKLF